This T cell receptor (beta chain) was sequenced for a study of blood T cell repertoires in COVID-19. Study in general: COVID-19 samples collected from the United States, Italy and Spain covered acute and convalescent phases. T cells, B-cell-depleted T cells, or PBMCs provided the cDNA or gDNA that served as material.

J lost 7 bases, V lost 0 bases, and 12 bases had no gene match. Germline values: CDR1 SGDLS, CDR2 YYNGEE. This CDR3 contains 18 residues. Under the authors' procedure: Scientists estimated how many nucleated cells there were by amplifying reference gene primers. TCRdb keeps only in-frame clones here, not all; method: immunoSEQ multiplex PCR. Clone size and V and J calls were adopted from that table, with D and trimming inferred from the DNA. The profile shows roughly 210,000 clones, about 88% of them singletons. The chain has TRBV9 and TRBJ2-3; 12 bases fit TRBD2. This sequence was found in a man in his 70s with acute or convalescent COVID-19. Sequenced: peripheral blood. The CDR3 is CASSVAPTSGRLTHTQYF. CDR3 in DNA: TGTGCCAGCAGCGTAGCCCCGACTAGCGGGAGATTGACCCATACGCAGTATTTT.